A single sample is the source of the 27 T cell receptor beta chains below, sequenced in a study of T-cell memory formation after mild COVID-19. Using its own MiXCR run on the 5' RACE reads, TCRdb lists one record per CDR3 protein. The sample records about 430,000 distinct CDR3 sequences, 20% to 25% being singletons. The specimen was PBMCs or a T cell subset sorted from them (not recorded which). All receptors come from an adult woman who had mild COVID-19 (a few samples of this study predate the infection). Cell type and time point are not known.

The chain combines TRBV5-1 with TRBJ1-4; 8 bases are shared with TRBD1. The CDR3 sequence is 15 residues long. J was trimmed by 8 bases and V by 2 bases; bases with no gene match: 8. CDR1 and CDR2 from the germline V gene are SGHRS and YFSETQ. This CDR3 is CASSLSTGGAEKLFF. The CDR3 nucleotides are TGCGCCAGCAGCTTAAGTACAGGGGGGGCCGAAAAACTGTTTTTT. Full variable domain (outside the CDR3, taken from reference TRBV5-1 and TRBJ1-4): KAGVTQTPRYLIKTRGQQVTLSCSPISGHRSVSWYQQTPGQGLQFLFEYFSETQRNKGNFPGRFSGRQFSNSRSEMNVSTLELGDSALYLCASSLSTGGAEKLFFGSGTQLSVL.

This clonotype was observed many times. This chain joins TRBV25-1 and TRBJ2-7, with TRBD1 matching 8 bases. The V gene end was trimmed by 2 bases and the J gene end by 2 bases; junction bases not matched to a gene: 2. The V gene's germline CDR1 is MGHDK and CDR2 SYGVNS. The CDR3 is 14 residues long. CDR3 bases: TGTGCCAGCAGTGAAACAGGGGGTCCCTACGAGCAGTACTTC. Residues: CASSETGGPYEQYF.

This clonotype was observed a single time. This chain connects TRBV5-1 to TRBJ1-2; 10 bases are a match to TRBD1. V was pared by 3 bases and J by 10 bases, with 9 bases of the junction left unmatched. Germline V lookup: CDR1 SGHRS, CDR2 YFSETQ. This CDR3 spans 14 amino acids. CDR3 coding DNA: TGCGCCAGCAGCTCTTCCGGGACAGGGGTGGACTACACCTTC. This translates into CASSSSGTGVDYTF.

DNA of the CDR3: TGCGCCAGCAGCCAAGATCTCCTAGCGGGAGCGTACAATGAGCAGTTCTTC. Translation: CASSQDLLAGAYNEQFF. The chain employs TRBV4-3 and TRBJ2-1, with TRBD2 matching over 10 bases. The CDR3 extends over 17 amino acids. After removal of 0 bases from V and 4 bases from J, the junction contained 6 bases not matched to a gene. Germline V CDR1 and CDR2: LGHNA, YSLEER.

The chain links TRBV12-3 or TRBV12-4 to TRBJ2-2; D perhaps matches TRBD2 (5 bases). V was clipped by 6 bases and J by 5 bases, with 13 bases between them. The CDR3 sequence is 14 residues long. For the CDR3, the DNA is TGTGCCAGCAGCCCCAGAGCGGCGACCGGGGAGCTGTTTTTT. The encoded protein is CASSPRAATGELFF.

This clonotype has a handful of counts. One junction end does not reproduce the germline sequence, and a read error may be involved. The chain uses TRBV4-2 and TRBJ1-4; TRBD1 aligns across 10 bases. The CDR3 runs 16 residues. CDR1 is LGHNA, CDR2 YNFKEQ, per germline. The CDR3 spells CASSQEGWTGGEKLFF. The DNA of the CDR3 is TGTGCCAGCAGTCAAGAAGGCTGGACAGGGGGTGAAAAACTGTTTTTT.

This clonotype was seen more than once but under ten times. The chain has TRBV5-5 and TRBJ2-7; D is undetermined. This CDR3 comprises 14 residues. V was shortened by 4 bases and J by 2 bases, with 13 bases between the two germline ends. Germline-derived CDR1 and CDR2 are SGHKS and YYEKEE (reference sequence). The CDR3 here is CASSVTLKPYEQYF. Written as DNA, the CDR3 is TGTGCCAGCAGCGTGACATTAAAACCCTACGAGCAGTACTTC.

CDR3 sequence: CASSLYEGNTEAFF. The DNA for the CDR3 is TGTGCCAGCAGTTTATATGAGGGAAACACTGAAGCTTTCTTT. J is TRBJ1-1 and V is TRBV27; D remains unclear. With 1 base removed from V and 2 bases from J, the gap between germline ends came to 8 bases. This CDR3 has 14 amino acids. The germline CDR1 and CDR2 sequences are MNHEY and SMNVEV (reference sequence).

This clonotype has just a few counts. The chain employs TRBV15 and TRBJ2-1, with D perhaps matching TRBD2 (6 bases). The germline V gene has CDR1 LNHNV and CDR2 YYDKDF (reference sequence). The CDR3 covers 15 residues. V dropped 3 bases and J dropped 2 bases, with 11 bases sitting between them. The CDR3 spells CATSSDGRPYNEQFF. As DNA, the CDR3 is TGTGCCACCAGCAGTGATGGGAGGCCCTACAATGAGCAGTTCTTC. The variable domain in full, completed from reference TRBV15 and TRBJ2-1, reads DAMVIQNPRYQVTQFGKPVTLSCSQTLNHNVMYWYQQKSSQAPKLLFHYYDKDFNNEADTPDNFQSRRPNTSFCFLDIRSPGLGDTAMYLCATSSDGRPYNEQFFGPGTRLTVL.

The V call is TRBV3-1, the J call TRBJ2-4; weak D call: TRBD2 (5 bases). The CDR3 is 15 amino acids. Per the germline V gene, CDR1 is LGHDT and CDR2 is YNNKEL (reference sequence). V lost 4 bases, J lost 7 bases, and 17 bases lay in between. The CDR3 here is CASSPQRVQGNIQYF. The DNA of the CDR3 is TGTGCCAGCAGCCCCCAGAGGGTCCAAGGTAACATTCAGTACTTC.

The chain has TRBV6-5 and TRBJ2-7; TRBD2 agrees at 11 bases. This CDR3 comprises 16 residues. Germline CDR1 is MNHEY and CDR2 is SVGAGI. Germline trimming cut 0 bases from V and 1 base from J; bases unmatched to any gene: 2. In DNA, the CDR3 is TGTGCCAGCAGTTACTCGAGACTAGCGGGGTCCTACGAGCAGTACTTC. Translated: CASSYSRLAGSYEQYF.

The chain combines TRBV19 with TRBJ1-3; unclear D gene. The germline CDR1 and CDR2 sequences are LNHDA and SQIVND (reference sequence). This CDR3 has 18 amino acids. Trimming removed 1 base at V and 0 bases at J, with 16 bases between. The CDR3 spells CASSIASTRLFSGNTIYF. CDR3 bases: TGTGCCAGTAGTATAGCGTCAACTCGGCTTTTCTCTGGAAACACCATATATTTT.

There are a few counts of this clonotype. V usage is TRBV6-2 or TRBV6-3 and J usage is TRBJ2-1, with TRBD2 identical over 9 bases. This CDR3 spans 17 amino acids. V lost 2 bases to trimming and J lost 7 bases; unmatched junction nucleotides: 12. From germline, CDR1 is MNHEY and CDR2 SVGEGT. CDR3 DNA sequence: TGTGCCAGCAGTTACCCCGGGGGACTAGCCGGTAATAATGAGCAGTTCTTC. Its translation: CASSYPGGLAGNNEQFF.

V usage is TRBV5-6 and J usage is TRBJ2-6, with D hard to call. Trimming cost V 5 bases and J 0 bases, with 18 bases left between them. Germline values: CDR1 SGHDT, CDR2 YYEEEE. The CDR3 consists of 18 residues. Here the CDR3 reads CASRAPWEQRSGANVLTF. The CDR3 DNA reads TGTGCCAGCAGAGCCCCGTGGGAACAGCGCTCTGGGGCCAACGTCCTGACTTTC.

This clonotype came up a few times. This chain links TRBV25-1 with TRBJ1-1; no firm D call. The CDR3 is 15 residues long. Trimming took off 5 bases at V and 0 bases at J, with 13 bases between the two ends. Per germline, CDR1 MGHDK and CDR2 SYGVNS. CDR3 region: CASSHHGAVNTEAFF. Here the CDR3 DNA reads TGTGCCAGCAGTCATCACGGAGCCGTGAACACTGAAGCTTTCTTT.

The chain combines TRBV24-1 with TRBJ2-1; no reliable D call. Between the trimmed V and J ends, which lost 3 bases and 3 bases, there was a span of 11 bases. The CDR3 runs to 15 residues. Germline CDR1 reads KGHDR; CDR2 reads SFDVKD. CDR3 region: CATSDPGVIYNEQFF. CDR3 DNA sequence: TGTGCCACCAGTGATCCAGGCGTCATCTACAATGAGCAGTTCTTC.

This clonotype has only a few counts. The chain is built from TRBV5-1 and TRBJ2-7, with 9 bases identical to TRBD1. The CDR3 runs to 14 residues. CDR1 and CDR2 (germline): SGHRS, YFSETQ. The V and J ends lost 5 bases and 8 bases, in that order; junction bases with no gene match: 11. The CDR3 nucleotides read TGCGCCAGCAGTTCTCCACAGGGGGCCTTCAAGCAGTACTTC. This sequence encodes CASSSPQGAFKQYF.

The chain couples TRBV7-9 to TRBJ2-7, with TRBD2 matching over 9 bases. Germline CDR1 reads SEHNR; CDR2 reads FQNEAQ (reference sequence). The CDR3 runs to 14 residues. The junction had 6 bases not matched to a gene; V was cut back by 6 bases and J by 3 bases. In DNA form, the CDR3 reads TGTGCCAGCAGTCACCTAGCGGGGAGCTACGAGCAGTACTTC. Translated: CASSHLAGSYEQYF.

This clonotype was recorded a few times. The chain is built from TRBV15 and TRBJ2-7, with 11 positions matching TRBD1. The junction had 9 bases not matched to a gene; V was cut back by 3 bases and J by 2 bases. CDR1 and CDR2 from the germline V gene are LNHNV and YYDKDF (reference sequence). The CDR3 length is 17 residues. The chain's CDR3 is CATSSDFPGQGAYEQYF. In DNA, the CDR3 is TGTGCCACCAGCAGCGACTTCCCGGGACAGGGGGCCTACGAGCAGTACTTC.

This chain connects TRBV6-2 or TRBV6-3 to TRBJ2-7, with D perhaps matching TRBD2 (6 bases). V lost 2 bases and J 1 base, leaving 18 bases between the germline ends. Germline assignment: CDR1 MNHEY and CDR2 SVGEGT. This CDR3 spans 17 amino acids. In DNA, the CDR3 is TGTGCCAGCAGTTACCTGCCCGGACGGGAGACTTCCTACGAGCAGTACTTC. Translation: CASSYLPGRETSYEQYF.

This chain joins TRBV7-9 and TRBJ1-2; weak D call: TRBD1 (5 bases). Germline V CDR1 and CDR2: SEHNR, FQNEAQ (reference sequence). V was shortened by 8 bases and J by 2 bases, with 12 bases between the two germline ends. This CDR3 contains 13 residues. CDR3 DNA: TGTGCCAGCGGAAGAGACAGCAACTATGGCTACACCTTC. Its protein product is CASGRDSNYGYTF.

The rearrangement links TRBV5-6 to TRBJ2-5; D might be TRBD1 or TRBD2, each matching 6 bases. V was clipped by 4 bases and J by 5 bases, with 21 bases between them. There are 16 residues in the CDR3. CDR1 SGHDT and CDR2 YYEEEE come from the germline V gene. The CDR3 protein is CASSMTPGGRSETQYF. The CDR3 coding sequence is TGTGCCAGCAGCATGACCCCTGGGGGGCGGTCCGAGACCCAGTACTTC. The whole variable domain, remainder taken from reference TRBV5-6 and TRBJ2-5, is DAGVTQSPTHLIKTRGQQVTLRCSPKSGHDTVSWYQQALGQGPQFIFQYYEEEERQRGNFPDRFSGHQFPNYSSELNVNALLLGDSALYLCASSMTPGGRSETQYFGPGTRLLVL.

The chain uses TRBV7-9 and TRBJ2-1; D is unclear. V lost 0 bases to trimming and J lost 1 base, with 7 bases between them. Germline CDR1 reads SEHNR; CDR2 reads FQNEAQ (reference sequence). This CDR3 has 15 amino acids. The CDR3 DNA sequence: TGTGCCAGCAGCTTAGCGCTCTTTTCCTACAATGAGCAGTTCTTC. This codes for CASSLALFSYNEQFF.

The V and J genes are TRBV18 and TRBJ1-3, with D unresolved. V lost 1 base and J 0 bases, leaving 10 bases between the germline ends. The length of the CDR3 is 16 residues. Germline CDR1 reads KGHSH; CDR2 reads LQKENI. The CDR3, as DNA: TGTGCCAGCTCACCACTGAGGGAACACTCTGGAAACACCATATATTTT. As protein: CASSPLREHSGNTIYF. Full variable domain (remainder filled in from reference TRBV18 and TRBJ1-3): NAGVMQNPRHLVRRRGQEARLRCSPMKGHSHVYWYRQLPEEGLKFMVYLQKENIIDESGMPKERFSAEFPKEGPSILRIQQVVRGDSAAYFCASSPLREHSGNTIYFGEGSWLTVV.

The V gene is TRBV19, the J gene TRBJ1-5; 7 nucleotides agree with TRBD1. The J segment lost 6 bases and the V segment lost 7 bases, leaving 9 bases of the junction unmatched. The CDR3 is 14 amino acids. CDR1 and CDR2 from the germline V gene are LNHDA and SQIVND (reference sequence). In nucleotides, the CDR3 is TGTGCCAGTACCCTCGCCAGGGGGGGTCAGCCCCAGCATTTT. It yields the protein CASTLARGGQPQHF. Drawing the rest from reference TRBV19 and TRBJ1-5, the complete variable domain is DGGITQSPKYLFRKEGQNVTLSCEQNLNHDAMYWYRQDPGQGLRLIYYSQIVNDFQKGDIAEGYSVSREKKESFPLTVTSAQKNPTAFYLCASTLARGGQPQHFGDGTRLSIL.

The CDR3 loop reads CASSLVRGNTGELFF. CDR3 coding DNA: TGTGCCAGCAGCTTAGTCAGGGGTAACACCGGGGAGCTGTTTTTT. The chain carries TRBV7-2 and TRBJ2-2, with D maybe TRBD1 (6 bases). V was clipped by 1 base and J by 2 bases, with 8 bases between them. Looked up from germline, CDR1 is SGHTA and CDR2 is FQGNSA. This CDR3 contains 15 residues.

In this sample, this clonotype turned up a few times. The chain links TRBV7-6 to TRBJ1-1, with a possible D match to TRBD1 (6 bases). Trimming removed 2 bases from V and 3 bases from J, with 22 bases in between. This CDR3 comprises 18 residues. In germline, CDR1 is SGHVS, CDR2 FNYEAQ. CDR3 residues: CASSLLSPEDSAYTEAFF. CDR3 DNA: TGTGCCAGCAGCTTACTGTCGCCTGAGGACAGCGCTTACACTGAAGCTTTCTTT. The full variable domain, its missing parts supplied by reference TRBV7-6 and TRBJ1-1, is GAGVSQSPRYKVTKRGQDVALRCDPISGHVSLYWYRQALGQGPEFLTYFNYEAQQDKSGLPNDRFSAERPEGSISTLTIQRTEQRDSAMYRCASSLLSPEDSAYTEAFFGQGTRLTVV.